The T cell receptor beta chain under discussion was sequenced for a study of T cell repertoires in cytomegalovirus infection. Study context: The authors relied on CMV epitopes, both recently identified HLA-C-restricted and well-studied HLA-B-restricted. Signatures in public TCR beta sequences pointed to both CMV infection and matching HLA type.

The V end lost 3 bases, the J end lost 4 bases, and 9 bases lay between the germline ends. CDR1 and CDR2 from the germline V gene are MNHNY and SVGAGI (reference sequence). The CDR3 has 13 residues. TCRdb recomputed calls from the reads with MiXCR, one row per CDR3 protein. Of approximately 730,000 distinct CDR3 sequences detected, about 33% appear once; the ten largest clones hold 18%. General study findings and limits: There were HLA-C-restricted CMV-specific TCR beta clonotypes dominating the ex vivo response.

This clonotype was counted between two and nine times. Its antigen is not known. This clonotype was obtained from a human donor in good health (CMV status not recorded). Some clones in this sample may be carry-over from other donors' samples. The chain joins TRBV6-6 to TRBJ1-1; D not certain. Sequences were derived from cultured PBMCs, sampled from culture after CMV antigen stimulation. The CDR3 DNA follows: TGTGCCAGCAGTTATGGTAGGTTCACTGAAGCTTTCTTT. As protein: CASSYGRFTEAFF.